A single sample gave rise to the 30 T cell receptor beta chains below, sequenced in a study of response to subunit inactivated influenza vaccine. Each CDR3 protein is one row after TCRdb ran MiXCR on the RT-PCR reads. The data contain about 570,000 distinct CDR3 sequences, 11% of them singletons. These same data were also listed under a study on T cells expressing NK-cell markers. As that report states: The cDNA for TCR beta came from 5'RACE template switching with UMIs.

This specimen consisted of PBMCs from blood, obtained on the day of vaccination. Receptors originate from a man aged 50 to 59 who received an inactivated influenza vaccine.

This chain links TRBV6-2 or TRBV6-3 with TRBJ2-4, with D perhaps matching TRBD2 (6 bases). CDR1 and CDR2 from the germline V gene are MNHEY and SVGEGT. The germline V and J ends were trimmed by 5 bases and 1 base, with 9 bases remaining between them. The CDR3 totals 14 residues. The CDR3 DNA reads TGTGCCAGCAGTCCCCGGGGGGCCAAAAACATTCAGTACTTC. Encoded protein: CASSPRGAKNIQYF.

In its sample, this clonotype was seen a few times. The gene calls are TRBV7-2 and TRBJ2-7, with D unclear. The germline CDR1 and CDR2 sequences are SGHTA and FQGNSA. The CDR3 covers 12 residues. Between the trimmed V and J ends, which lost 5 bases and 3 bases, there was a span of 8 bases. This CDR3 reads CASSKSGYEQYF. The DNA for the CDR3 is TGTGCCAGCAGCAAGTCAGGCTACGAGCAGTACTTC.

This clonotype was detected only a few times. The chain has TRBV6-5 and TRBJ2-7; D possibly uses TRBD1 or TRBD2 (5 bases each). V was cut by 8 bases and J by 11 bases, with 16 bases left in between. The CDR3 length is 11 residues. Germline lookup yields CDR1 MNHEY and CDR2 SVGAGI. The CDR3 loop reads CASALRGQEYF. The CDR3 region has the DNA TGTGCCAGCGCTTTGAGGGGTCAGGAGTACTTC.

The V gene is TRBV20-1, the J gene TRBJ2-2; possibly TRBD1 for D (5 bases). This CDR3 comprises 14 residues. The germline V gene encodes CDR1 DFQATT and CDR2 SNEGSKA (reference sequence). V lost 5 bases and J 7 bases, leaving 17 bases between the germline ends. The CDR3 sequence is CSAPQWQGHGELFF. CDR3 bases: TGCAGTGCTCCCCAGTGGCAGGGTCACGGGGAGCTGTTTTTT.

In this sample, this clonotype turned up a few times. This chain links TRBV6-1 with TRBJ1-1; D remains unclear. V lost 10 bases and J 3 bases, leaving 15 bases between the germline ends. The CDR3 runs to 13 residues. CDR1 is MNHNS and CDR2 is SASEGT in the germline V gene. CDR3 in amino acids: CATDRRGYTEAFF. The CDR3 DNA reads as TGTGCCACCGATCGCCGAGGGTACACTGAAGCTTTCTTT.

The sample holds many counts of this clonotype. Written as DNA, the CDR3 is TGTGCCAGCAGCTCCATGGGCGGCCAAGAGACCCAGTACTTC. Protein product: CASSSMGGQETQYF. The chain employs TRBV7-2 and TRBJ2-5; the D is unclear. There are 14 residues in the CDR3. Germline-derived CDR1 and CDR2 are SGHTA and FQGNSA. With 4 bases removed from V and 1 base from J, the gap between germline ends came to 10 bases.

The rearrangement uses TRBV29-1 and TRBJ2-5, with TRBD1 matching over 9 bases. The V and J ends lost 6 bases and 3 bases, in that order; junction bases with no gene match: 5. The length of the CDR3 is 13 residues. Germline V gene sequence: CDR1 SQVTM, CDR2 ANQGSEA. The CDR3 loop reads CSVRGTGKETQYF. As DNA, the CDR3 is TGCAGCGTCCGCGGGACAGGGAAAGAGACCCAGTACTTC. The entire variable domain, with the rest obtained from reference TRBV29-1 and TRBJ2-5, is as follows: SAVISQKPSRDICQRGTSLTIQCQVDSQVTMMFWYRQQPGQSLTLIATANQGSEATYESGFVIDKFPISRPNLTFSTLTVSNMSPEDSSIYLCSVRGTGKETQYFGPGTRLLVL.

The chain combines TRBV6-2 or TRBV6-3 with TRBJ2-7; a weak D match, TRBD2 (5 bases). The V and J ends lost 2 bases and 3 bases respectively, with 8 bases between them. Germline V gene sequence: CDR1 MNHEY, CDR2 SVGEGT. CDR3 length equals 13 residues. The CDR3: CASSYTRSYEQYF. The CDR3 DNA reads TGTGCCAGCAGTTACACTAGGAGCTACGAGCAGTACTTC.

The V and J genes are TRBV12-3 or TRBV12-4 and TRBJ2-7, with D possibly TRBD1 on 7 matching bases. The CDR3 totals 13 residues. This CDR3 is CATRGASSYEQYF. CDR3 sequence (DNA): TGTGCAACCAGGGGGGCTAGCTCCTACGAGCAGTACTTC.

This clonotype came up many times. V usage is TRBV5-1 and J usage is TRBJ2-2; maybe TRBD2 (6 bases). The CDR3 spans 19 residues. Trimming shortened V by 3 bases and J by 0 bases, and 21 bases separated the two germline ends. CDR1 SGHRS and CDR2 YFSETQ come from the germline V gene. The CDR3 loop is CASSSPGLRITSNTGELFF. The CDR3 coding sequence is TGCGCCAGCAGCTCCCCGGGACTGAGGATTACCTCGAACACCGGGGAGCTGTTTTTT.

The V gene is TRBV7-9, the J gene TRBJ2-5; the D gene is possibly TRBD1 (6 bases). Germline values: CDR1 SEHNR, CDR2 FQNEAQ (reference sequence). This CDR3 region has 15 residues. V dropped 4 bases and J dropped 5 bases, with 17 bases sitting between them. The chain's CDR3 is CASSSRQAPLETQYF. As DNA, the CDR3 is TGTGCCAGCAGCTCAAGACAGGCCCCCTTGGAGACCCAGTACTTC. Full variable domain (rest looked up from reference TRBV7-9 and TRBJ2-5): DTGVSQNPRHKITKRGQNVTFRCDPISEHNRLYWYRQTLGQGPEFLTYFQNEAQLEKSRLLSDRFSAERPKGSFSTLEIQRTEQGDSAMYLCASSSRQAPLETQYFGPGTRLLVL.

This clonotype was observed a few times. The chain employs TRBV4-2 and TRBJ2-7; maybe TRBD1 (7 bases). This CDR3 is 15 amino acids long. V lost 1 base, J lost 2 bases, and 12 bases lay in between. Germline V gene data show CDR1 as LGHNA and CDR2 as YNFKEQ. The CDR3 nucleotides read TGTGCCAGCAGCCAAGCCAGGGGGGTAACCTACGAGCAGTACTTC. Translation: CASSQARGVTYEQYF.

This clonotype was seen a handful of times. The CDR3 loop is CASSSRDSLATNEKLFF. The CDR3 region has the DNA TGTGCCAGCAGTTCCCGGGACAGCTTAGCAACTAATGAAAAACTGTTTTTT. This chain connects TRBV27 to TRBJ1-4; 7 bases are a match to TRBD1. The CDR3 contains 17 residues. Per the germline V gene, CDR1 is MNHEY and CDR2 is SMNVEV (reference sequence). V lost 4 bases to trimming and J lost 0 bases; unmatched junction nucleotides: 8.

V usage is TRBV20-1 and J usage is TRBJ2-5; D gene ambiguous. The CDR3 is 15 residues long. Trimming pared 0 bases from V and 7 bases from J, leaving 18 bases between. The V gene's germline CDR1 is DFQATT and CDR2 SNEGSKA (reference sequence). CDR3: CSARDSLAPKGTQYF. Here the CDR3 DNA reads TGCAGTGCTAGAGATTCCCTCGCGCCGAAAGGGACCCAGTACTTC.

This CDR3 reads CASSLFQGVYEQYF. Here the CDR3 DNA reads TGTGCCAGCAGTTTATTCCAGGGGGTTTACGAGCAGTACTTC. The chain carries TRBV27 and TRBJ2-7; TRBD1 matches 7 bases. This CDR3 contains 14 residues. Unmatched junction bases numbered 4, after V lost 1 base and J lost 4 bases. Germline V gene sequence: CDR1 MNHEY, CDR2 SMNVEV (reference sequence).

The rearrangement joins TRBV7-6 to TRBJ2-1, with 8 bases lining up with TRBD2. The CDR3 extends over 16 amino acids. From germline, CDR1 is SGHVS and CDR2 FNYEAQ. Trimming removed 2 bases from V and 5 bases from J; junction bases left unmatched: 8. The CDR3 DNA follows: TGTGCCAGCAGCTTATTAAGGCGGGAGGTAAACAATGAGCAGTTCTTC. Protein product: CASSLLRREVNNEQFF.

The chain joins TRBV4-3 to TRBJ2-7, with a weak D call TRBD2 (5 bases). Between the trimmed V and J ends, which lost 0 bases and 2 bases, there was a span of 11 bases. This CDR3 comprises 15 residues. Germline values: CDR1 LGHNA, CDR2 YSLEER. The CDR3, as DNA: TGCGCCAGCAGCCAAGATCTTACTAGACCCTACGAGCAGTACTTC. Translated: CASSQDLTRPYEQYF.

This rearrangement joins TRBV12-3 or TRBV12-4 to TRBJ2-7; D is perhaps TRBD2 (5 bases). With 3 bases removed from V and 0 bases from J, the gap between germline ends came to 15 bases. The CDR3 runs to 16 residues. DNA for the CDR3: TGTGCCAGCAGTTTCTCCCCCGCAGGAGGCTCCTACGAGCAGTACTTC. This gives the protein CASSFSPAGGSYEQYF.

This clonotype was seen at least ten times. J is TRBJ2-7 and V is TRBV5-1, with a tentative D call TRBD1 (6 bases). CDR1 and CDR2 from the germline V gene are SGHRS and YFSETQ. V lost 5 bases to trimming and J lost 2 bases, with 14 bases between them. The CDR3 runs to 14 residues. The CDR3 DNA is TGCGCCAGCAGGAGAGAACAGGGCCCCTACGAGCAGTACTTC. This translates into CASRREQGPYEQYF.

This clonotype has just a few counts. The chain is built from TRBV7-2 and TRBJ2-3; a weak D match, TRBD2 (5 bases). V lost 4 bases and J 2 bases, leaving 10 bases between the germline ends. This CDR3 is built from 14 residues. CDR1 SGHTA and CDR2 FQGNSA come from the germline V gene. The CDR3 coding sequence is TGTGCCAGCAGCTCAGAGAGGGCCACAGATACGCAGTATTTT. This translates into CASSSERATDTQYF.

This clonotype was detected a few times. The chain joins TRBV18 to TRBJ2-1; TRBD1 agrees at 9 bases. The junction had 10 bases not matched to a gene; V was cut back by 3 bases and J by 7 bases. Germline CDR1 KGHSH, CDR2 LQKENI. The CDR3 spans 16 residues. CDR3 DNA sequence: TGTGCCAGCTCACCCGCCTGGGGACAGGGTGGAAATGAGCAGTTCTTC. Translating gives CASSPAWGQGGNEQFF.

V and J are TRBV3-1 and TRBJ2-1; 8 positions agree with TRBD1. Germline assignment: CDR1 LGHDT and CDR2 YNNKEL (reference sequence). V lost 1 base, J lost 6 bases, and 11 bases stayed unmatched. The CDR3 sequence is 17 residues long. CDR3 region: CASSQVVFGQGINEQFF. CDR3 sequence (DNA): TGTGCCAGCAGCCAAGTAGTTTTCGGACAGGGAATCAATGAGCAGTTCTTC.

This clonotype was seen a few times. This chain links TRBV12-3 or TRBV12-4 with TRBJ2-5; TRBD1 matches at 8 bases. The CDR3 has 15 amino acids. The V and J ends lost 5 bases and 4 bases, in that order; junction bases with no gene match: 9. In nucleotides, the CDR3 is TGTGCCAGCAGTCCGACAGGGGAGGCGGTAGAGACCCAGTACTTC. As protein: CASSPTGEAVETQYF.

This clonotype was counted between two and nine times. The chain has TRBV4-1 and TRBJ1-1; 12 positions agree with TRBD1. The ends lost 4 bases at V and 0 bases at J; junction bases unmatched: 9. This CDR3 has 18 residues. CDR1 MGHRA and CDR2 YSYEKL come from the germline V gene. The CDR3 loop reads CASSPRGTGGPMNTEAFF. As DNA, the CDR3 is TGCGCCAGCAGCCCCAGGGGGACAGGGGGCCCGATGAACACTGAAGCTTTCTTT.

The V call is TRBV7-2, the J call TRBJ2-7; D is possibly TRBD1 (6 bases). Germline V gives CDR1 SGHTA, CDR2 FQGNSA. V was cut by 2 bases and J by 5 bases, with 13 bases left in between. The CDR3 contains 14 residues. CDR3 bases: TGTGCCAGCAGCTTATCCGCAGGGGTGAACGAGCAGTACTTC. It yields the protein CASSLSAGVNEQYF.

This clonotype was seen repeatedly, ten times or more. The V call is TRBV12-3 or TRBV12-4, the J call TRBJ2-7; 7 bases agree with TRBD1. There are 12 residues in the CDR3. V shed 5 bases and J 2 bases; nucleotides not matched to a gene: 0. CDR3 nucleotides: TGTGCCAGCAGTACAGGGGCCTACGAGCAGTACTTC. It codes for CASSTGAYEQYF.

The V and J genes are TRBV4-3 and TRBJ2-5; no definite D call. The CDR3 totals 16 residues. V lost 2 bases, J lost 0 bases, and 13 bases lay in between. Germline CDR1 is LGHNA and CDR2 is YSLEER. The CDR3: CASSQNRLRYQETQYF. The DNA for the CDR3 is TGCGCCAGCAGCCAAAACAGACTCAGGTACCAAGAGACCCAGTACTTC.

This chain joins TRBV12-3 or TRBV12-4 and TRBJ1-5; D uncertain. CDR3 length: 14 amino acids. Trimming removed 5 bases from V and 4 bases from J, with 12 bases in between. The CDR3 nucleotides read TGTGCCAGCAGTAATGAAAACAAGAATCAGCCCCAGCATTTT. Residues: CASSNENKNQPQHF.

This clonotype has ten or more counts. This rearrangement joins TRBV4-3 to TRBJ2-1, with 13 bases aligning to TRBD2. Trimming took 4 bases from V and 2 from J; bases not matched to a gene: 5. Germline V gives CDR1 LGHNA, CDR2 YSLEER. The CDR3 totals 17 residues. In nucleotides, the CDR3 is TGCGCCAGCAGCCCAAGGACTAGCGGGGGCCCCTACAATGAGCAGTTCTTC. Protein product: CASSPRTSGGPYNEQFF.

J is TRBJ2-7 and V is TRBV12-3 or TRBV12-4; 7 positions agree with TRBD1. The junction had 3 bases not matched to a gene; V was cut back by 5 bases and J by 2 bases. The CDR3 consists of 13 residues. DNA of the CDR3: TGTGCCAGCAGTGGGGGACAGCCCTACGAGCAGTACTTC. Protein: CASSGGQPYEQYF.